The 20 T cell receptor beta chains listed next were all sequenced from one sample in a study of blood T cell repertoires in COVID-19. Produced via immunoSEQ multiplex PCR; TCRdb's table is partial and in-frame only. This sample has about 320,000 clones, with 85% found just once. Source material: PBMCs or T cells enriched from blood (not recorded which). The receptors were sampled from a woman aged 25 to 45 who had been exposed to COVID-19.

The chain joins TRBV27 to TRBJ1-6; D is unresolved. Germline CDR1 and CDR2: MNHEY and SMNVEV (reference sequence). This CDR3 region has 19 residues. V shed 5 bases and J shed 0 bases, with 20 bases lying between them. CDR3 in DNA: TGTGCCAGCAGTCCAATGGGCTCCTCGGGGAGCTCCTATAATTCACCCCTCCACTTT. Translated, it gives CASSPMGSSGSSYNSPLHF.

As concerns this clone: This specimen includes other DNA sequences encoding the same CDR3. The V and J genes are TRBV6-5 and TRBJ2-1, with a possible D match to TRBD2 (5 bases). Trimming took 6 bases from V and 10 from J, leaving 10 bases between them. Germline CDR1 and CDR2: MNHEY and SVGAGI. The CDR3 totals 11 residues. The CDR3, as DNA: TGTGCCAGCAGAGAGGGCGGGGAGCAGTTCTTC. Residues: CASREGGEQFF.

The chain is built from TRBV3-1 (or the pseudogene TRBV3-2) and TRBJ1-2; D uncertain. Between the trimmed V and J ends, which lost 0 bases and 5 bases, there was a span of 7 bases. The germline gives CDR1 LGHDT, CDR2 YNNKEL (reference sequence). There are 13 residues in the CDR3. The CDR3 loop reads CASSQDSRYGYTF. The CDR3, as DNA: TGTGCCAGCAGCCAAGATTCCCGTTATGGCTACACCTTC.

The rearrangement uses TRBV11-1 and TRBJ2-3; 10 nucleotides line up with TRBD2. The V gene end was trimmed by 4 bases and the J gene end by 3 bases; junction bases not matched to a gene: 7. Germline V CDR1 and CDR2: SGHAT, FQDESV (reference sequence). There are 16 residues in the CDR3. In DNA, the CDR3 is TGTGCCAGCAGCTCGTCTAGCGGGGGATGGACAGATACGCAGTATTTT. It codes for CASSSSSGGWTDTQYF.

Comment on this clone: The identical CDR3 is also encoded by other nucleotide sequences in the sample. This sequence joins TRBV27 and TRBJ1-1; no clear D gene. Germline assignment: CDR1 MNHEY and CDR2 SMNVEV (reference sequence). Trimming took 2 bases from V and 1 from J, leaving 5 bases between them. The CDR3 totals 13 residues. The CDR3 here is CASSLGRNTEAFF. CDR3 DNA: TGTGCCAGCAGTTTAGGCCGGAACACTGAAGCTTTCTTT.

The CDR3 DNA reads TGTGCCAGCAGTTTAAGGGGCTGGACTAGCTACACCTTC. Translated: CASSLRGWTSYTF. The chain uses TRBV28 and TRBJ1-2, with TRBD1 as a possible D gene (5 bases). This CDR3 region has 13 residues. The germline V gene encodes CDR1 MDHEN and CDR2 SYDVKM. Trimming pared 2 bases from V and 9 bases from J, leaving 13 bases between.

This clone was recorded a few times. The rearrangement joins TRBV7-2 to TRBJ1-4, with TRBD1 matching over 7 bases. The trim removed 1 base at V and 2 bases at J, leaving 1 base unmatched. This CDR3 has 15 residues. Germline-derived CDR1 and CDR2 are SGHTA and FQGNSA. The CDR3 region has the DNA TGTGCCAGCAGCTTAGGACAGGGCACTAATGAAAAACTGTTTTTT. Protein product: CASSLGQGTNEKLFF.

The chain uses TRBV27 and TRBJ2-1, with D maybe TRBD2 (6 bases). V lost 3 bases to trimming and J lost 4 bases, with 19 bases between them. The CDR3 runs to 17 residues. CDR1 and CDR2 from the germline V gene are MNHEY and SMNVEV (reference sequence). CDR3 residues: CASSLDSGARYYNEQFF. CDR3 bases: TGTGCCAGCAGTTTGGATTCGGGAGCTCGATATTACAATGAGCAGTTCTTC.

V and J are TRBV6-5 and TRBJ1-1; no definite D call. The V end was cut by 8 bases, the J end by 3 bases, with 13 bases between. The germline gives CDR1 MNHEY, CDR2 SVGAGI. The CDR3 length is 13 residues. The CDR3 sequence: CASGGWWDTEAFF. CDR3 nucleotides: TGTGCCAGCGGAGGTTGGTGGGACACTGAAGCTTTCTTT.

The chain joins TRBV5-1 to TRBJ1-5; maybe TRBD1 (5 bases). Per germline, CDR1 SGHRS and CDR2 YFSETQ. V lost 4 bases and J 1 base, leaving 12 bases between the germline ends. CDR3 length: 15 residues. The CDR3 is CASSLAGISNQPQHF. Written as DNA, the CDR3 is TGCGCCAGCAGCCTGGCAGGGATAAGCAATCAGCCCCAGCATTTT. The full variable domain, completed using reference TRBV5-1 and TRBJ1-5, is KAGVTQTPRYLIKTRGQQVTLSCSPISGHRSVSWYQQTPGQGLQFLFEYFSETQRNKGNFPGRFSGRQFSNSRSEMNVSTLELGDSALYLCASSLAGISNQPQHFGDGTRLSIL.

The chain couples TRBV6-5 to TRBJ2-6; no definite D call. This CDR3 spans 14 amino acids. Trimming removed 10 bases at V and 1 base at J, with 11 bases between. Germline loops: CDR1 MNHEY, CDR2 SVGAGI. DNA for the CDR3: TGTGCCACACTTACCTCGTCTGGGGCCAACGTCCTGACTTTC. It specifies CATLTSSGANVLTF.

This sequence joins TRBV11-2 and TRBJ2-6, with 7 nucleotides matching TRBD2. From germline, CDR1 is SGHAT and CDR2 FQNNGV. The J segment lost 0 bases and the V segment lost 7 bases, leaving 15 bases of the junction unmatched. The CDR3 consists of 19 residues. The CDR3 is CASTGGSASGDSGANVLTF. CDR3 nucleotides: TGTGCCAGCACCGGTGGGTCGGCTAGCGGCGACTCTGGGGCCAACGTCCTGACTTTC. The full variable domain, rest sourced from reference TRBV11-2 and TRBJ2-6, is EAGVAQSPRYKIIEKRQSVAFWCNPISGHATLYWYQQILGQGPKLLIQFQNNGVVDDSQLPKDRFSAERLKGVDSTLKIQPAKLEDSAVYLCASTGGSASGDSGANVLTFGAGSRLTVL.

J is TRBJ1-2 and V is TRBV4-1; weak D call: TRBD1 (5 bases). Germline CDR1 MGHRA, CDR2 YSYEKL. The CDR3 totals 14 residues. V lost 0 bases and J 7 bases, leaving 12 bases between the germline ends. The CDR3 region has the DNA TGCGCCAGCAGCCAAGAATCTTCGACAGTTGGCTACACCTTC. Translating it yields CASSQESSTVGYTF.

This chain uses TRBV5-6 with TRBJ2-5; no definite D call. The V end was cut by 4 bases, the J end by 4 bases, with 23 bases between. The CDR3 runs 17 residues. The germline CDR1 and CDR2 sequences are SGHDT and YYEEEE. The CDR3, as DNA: TGTGCCAGCAGCGACTCTTTTAACGGGTTTGTGTCAGAGACCCAGTACTTC. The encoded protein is CASSDSFNGFVSETQYF.

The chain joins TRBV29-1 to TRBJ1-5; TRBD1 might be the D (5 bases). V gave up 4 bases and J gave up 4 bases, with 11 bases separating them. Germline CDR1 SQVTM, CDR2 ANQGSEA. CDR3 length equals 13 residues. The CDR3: CSVVGGENQPQHF. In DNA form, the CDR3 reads TGCAGCGTTGTTGGGGGGGAGAATCAGCCCCAGCATTTT.

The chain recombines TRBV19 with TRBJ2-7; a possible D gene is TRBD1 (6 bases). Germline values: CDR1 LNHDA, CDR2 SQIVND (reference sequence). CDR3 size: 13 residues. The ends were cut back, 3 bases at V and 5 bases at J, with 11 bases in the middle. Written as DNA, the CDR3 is TGTGCCAGTAGTATCTCAGGGGCGGACGAGCAGTACTTC. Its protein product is CASSISGADEQYF.

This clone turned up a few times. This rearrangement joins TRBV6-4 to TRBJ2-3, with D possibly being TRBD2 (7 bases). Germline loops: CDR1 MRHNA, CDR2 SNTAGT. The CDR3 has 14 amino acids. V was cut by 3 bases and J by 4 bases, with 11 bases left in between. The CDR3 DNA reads TGTGCCAGCAGTGAAGGGGGGGATTCAGATACGCAGTATTTT. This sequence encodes CASSEGGDSDTQYF.

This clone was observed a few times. The CDR3 reads CASTPSGRVTGELFF. The CDR3 DNA follows: TGTGCCAGCACCCCCAGCGGGAGGGTCACCGGGGAGCTGTTTTTT. The chain couples TRBV27 to TRBJ2-2; 10 bases line up with TRBD2. CDR1 and CDR2 (germline): MNHEY, SMNVEV (reference sequence). The V and J ends lost 7 bases and 4 bases, in that order; junction bases with no gene match: 6. The length of the CDR3 is 15 residues.

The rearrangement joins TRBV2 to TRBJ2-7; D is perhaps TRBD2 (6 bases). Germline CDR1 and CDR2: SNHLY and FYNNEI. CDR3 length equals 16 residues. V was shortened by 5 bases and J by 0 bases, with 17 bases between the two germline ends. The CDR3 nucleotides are TGTGCCAGCAGTTACCCCCGGGACTCTTACTCCTACGAGCAGTACTTC. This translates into CASSYPRDSYSYEQYF.

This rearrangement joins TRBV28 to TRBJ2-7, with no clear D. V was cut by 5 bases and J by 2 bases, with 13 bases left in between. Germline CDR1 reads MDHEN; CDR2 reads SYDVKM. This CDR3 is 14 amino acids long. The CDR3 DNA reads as TGTGCCAGCAGTCGCGGCGGAAGAACCTACGAGCAGTACTTC. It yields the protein CASSRGGRTYEQYF.